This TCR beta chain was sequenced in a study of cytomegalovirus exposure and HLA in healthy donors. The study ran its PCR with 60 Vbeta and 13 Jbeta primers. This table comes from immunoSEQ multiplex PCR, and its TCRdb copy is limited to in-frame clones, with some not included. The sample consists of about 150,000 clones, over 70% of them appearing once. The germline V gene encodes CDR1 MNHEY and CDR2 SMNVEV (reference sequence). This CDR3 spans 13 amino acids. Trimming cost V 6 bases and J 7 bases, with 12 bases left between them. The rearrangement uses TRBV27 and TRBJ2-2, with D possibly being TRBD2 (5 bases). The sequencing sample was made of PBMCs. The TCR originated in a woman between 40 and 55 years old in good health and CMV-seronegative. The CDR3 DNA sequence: TGTGCCAGCAGAGCCGACGGGATCGGGGAGCTGTTTTTT. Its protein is CASRADGIGELFF.